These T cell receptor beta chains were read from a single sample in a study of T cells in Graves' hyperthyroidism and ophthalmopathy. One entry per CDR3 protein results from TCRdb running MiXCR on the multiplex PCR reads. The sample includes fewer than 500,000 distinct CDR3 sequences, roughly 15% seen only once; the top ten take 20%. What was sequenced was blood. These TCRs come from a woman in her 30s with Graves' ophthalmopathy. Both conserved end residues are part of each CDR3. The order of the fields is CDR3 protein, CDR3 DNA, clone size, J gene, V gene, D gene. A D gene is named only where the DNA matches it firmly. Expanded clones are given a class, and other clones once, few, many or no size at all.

CASSFTTGELPEAFF TGTGCCAGCAGCTTTACAACAGGGGAACTCCCTGAAGCTTTCTTT many TRBJ1-1 TRBV7-9 TRBD1
CASSHRSVGNTIYF TGTGCCAGCAGCCACCGGTCCGTTGGAAACACCATATATTTT NA TRBJ1-3 TRBV7-9 NA
CASSSTGQGVSPLHF TGTGCCAGCAGTTCGACGGGACAGGGTGTGTCACCCCTCCACTTT many TRBJ1-6 TRBV12-3/TRBV12-4 TRBD1
CASRTGHTEAFF TGTGCCAGCCGCACAGGACACACTGAAGCTTTCTTT many TRBJ1-1 TRBV28 NA
CASGLGGAGANVLTF TGTGCCAGCGGGCTTGGGGGAGCTGGGGCCAACGTCCTGACTTTC few TRBJ2-6 TRBV28 NA
CASSHLSGGSSYNEQFF TGCGCCAGCAGCCACCTTAGCGGGGGGAGCTCCTACAATGAGCAGTTCTTC NA TRBJ2-1 TRBV4-1 TRBD2
CASSLSQASNEQFF TGTGCCAGCAGTTTATCACAAGCGTCAAATGAGCAGTTCTTC many TRBJ2-1 TRBV12-3/TRBV12-4 NA
CSPGTSYTEAFF TGCAGTCCTGGGACCAGCTACACTGAAGCTTTCTTT NA TRBJ1-1 TRBV20-1 NA
CASRTSEVDTQYF TGTGCCAGCAGGACTAGCGAGGTTGATACGCAGTATTTT few TRBJ2-3 TRBV6-1 TRBD2
CASSRRGQGYTDTQYF TGTGCCAGCAGCCGCCGGGGACAGGGCTACACAGATACGCAGTATTTT NA TRBJ2-3 TRBV3-1 TRBD1
CSASGPTMWDGYTF TGCAGTGCGTCGGGACCGACTATGTGGGATGGCTACACCTTC few TRBJ1-2 TRBV20-1 NA
CASTPSGGSGNTIYF TGTGCCAGCACACCCTCGGGGGGGTCTGGAAACACCATATATTTT many TRBJ1-3 TRBV6-1 NA
CASSLLFGVRGSNTGELFF TGTGCCAGCAGTTTATTGTTTGGTGTGAGGGGTTCGAACACCGGGGAGCTGTTTTTT many TRBJ2-2 TRBV28 NA
CAWAYRPQEQYF TGTGCCTGGGCTTACAGGCCCCAGGAGCAGTACTTC many TRBJ2-7 TRBV30 NA
CASQGDSNQPQHF TGTGCCAGCCAGGGGGATAGCAATCAGCCCCAGCATTTT many TRBJ1-5 TRBV2 TRBD1
CASTSYGETQYF TGTGCCAGTACCAGTTATGGGGAGACCCAGTACTTC many TRBJ2-5 TRBV2 NA
CATSDLRQRPGLAGDNEQFF TGTGCCACCAGTGATTTACGTCAACGACCGGGACTAGCGGGGGATAATGAGCAGTTCTTC NA TRBJ2-1 TRBV24-1 TRBD2
CAIKSQGGNTEAFF TGTGCCATCAAATCACAGGGCGGGAACACTGAAGCTTTCTTT once TRBJ1-1 TRBV10-3 NA
CASSQQGGNYEQYF TGTGCCAGCAGTCAACAGGGGGGGAACTACGAGCAGTACTTC many TRBJ2-7 TRBV27 NA
CASSDSGGVDEQFF TGTGCCAGCAGTGACAGCGGGGGGGTCGATGAGCAGTTCTTC NA TRBJ2-1 TRBV2 TRBD2
CSVEGRQGKGNEQFF TGCAGCGTTGAGGGACGACAGGGGAAGGGCAATGAGCAGTTCTTC many TRBJ2-1 TRBV29-1 TRBD1
CSVYTLGLNTEAFF TGCAGCGTTTACACTCTGGGGTTGAACACTGAAGCTTTCTTT many TRBJ1-1 TRBV29-1 NA
CASSLRTDNEQFF TGTGCCAGCAGCTTGAGGACAGACAATGAGCAGTTCTTC many TRBJ2-1 TRBV7-3 NA
CASSLGDRERDSGYTF TGTGCCAGCAGCTTAGGAGACAGGGAGCGGGATAGTGGCTACACCTTC many TRBJ1-2 TRBV7-9 TRBD1
CASSYGLGQLNTEAFF TGTGCCAGCAGTTACGGCCTCGGACAGCTGAACACTGAAGCTTTCTTT many TRBJ1-1 TRBV6-2/TRBV6-3 NA
CASSHPGQQETQYF TGTGCCAGCAGCCACCCGGGACAGCAAGAGACCCAGTACTTC NA TRBJ2-5 TRBV7-6 TRBD1
CASSSTSGPLNEQFF TGTGCCAGCAGTAGCACTAGCGGGCCTCTTAATGAGCAGTTCTTC NA TRBJ2-1 TRBV28 TRBD2
CASSESKVSEAFF TGCGCCAGCAGTGAGTCGAAGGTCTCTGAAGCTTTCTTT NA TRBJ1-1 TRBV10-2 NA